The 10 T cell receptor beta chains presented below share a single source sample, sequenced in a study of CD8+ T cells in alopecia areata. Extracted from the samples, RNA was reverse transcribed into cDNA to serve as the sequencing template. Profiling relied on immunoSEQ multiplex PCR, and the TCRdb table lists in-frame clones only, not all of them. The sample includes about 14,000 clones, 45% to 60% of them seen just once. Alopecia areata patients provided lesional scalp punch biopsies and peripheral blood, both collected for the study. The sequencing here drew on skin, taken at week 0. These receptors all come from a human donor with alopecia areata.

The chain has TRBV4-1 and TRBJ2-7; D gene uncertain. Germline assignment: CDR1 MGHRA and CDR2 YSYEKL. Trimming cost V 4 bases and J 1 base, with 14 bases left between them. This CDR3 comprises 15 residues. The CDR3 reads CASSRSIGGSYEQYF. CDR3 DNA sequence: TGCGCCAGCAGCCGGTCGATTGGTGGGTCCTACGAGCAGTACTTC.

CDR3 sequence: CASSLDAQASYSNQPQHF. The CDR3 bases are TGTGCCAGCAGCTTAGATGCACAGGCTTCTTATAGCAATCAGCCCCAGCATTTT. V usage is TRBV7-6 and J usage is TRBJ1-5, with D tentatively TRBD1 (5 bases). The CDR3 consists of 18 residues. Per the germline V gene, CDR1 is SGHVS and CDR2 is FNYEAQ. Trimming removed 1 base at V and 0 bases at J, with 16 bases between.

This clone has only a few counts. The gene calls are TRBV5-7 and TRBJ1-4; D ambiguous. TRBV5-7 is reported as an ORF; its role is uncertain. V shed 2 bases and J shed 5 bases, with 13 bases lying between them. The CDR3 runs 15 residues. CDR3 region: CASSLRDLGNEKLFF. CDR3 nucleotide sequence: TGTGCCAGCAGCTTACGAGACCTGGGAAATGAAAAACTGTTTTTT.

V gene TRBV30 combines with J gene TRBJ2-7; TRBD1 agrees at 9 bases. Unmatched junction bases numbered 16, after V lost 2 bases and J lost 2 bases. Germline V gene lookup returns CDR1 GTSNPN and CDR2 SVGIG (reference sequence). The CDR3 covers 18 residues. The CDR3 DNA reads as TGTGCCTGGAGTCCGAGATGGGGACAGGGCCACCAACCCTACGAGCAGTACTTC. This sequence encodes CAWSPRWGQGHQPYEQYF.

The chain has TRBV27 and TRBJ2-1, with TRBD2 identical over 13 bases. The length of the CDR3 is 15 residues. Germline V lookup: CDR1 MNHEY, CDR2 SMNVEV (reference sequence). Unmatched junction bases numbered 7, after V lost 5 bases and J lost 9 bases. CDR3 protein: CASSIGTSGVVEQFF. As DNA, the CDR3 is TGTGCCAGCAGTATAGGGACTAGCGGGGTGGTTGAGCAGTTCTTC.

CDR3 region: CASSLGSAGVGEQFF. As DNA, the CDR3 is TGTGCCAGCAGCTTGGGCTCAGCGGGGGTCGGGGAGCAGTTCTTC. The chain joins TRBV5-4 to TRBJ2-1; 8 bases map to TRBD2. Germline V gene sequence: CDR1 SGHNT, CDR2 YYREEE (reference sequence). This CDR3 contains 15 residues. The ends lost 0 bases at V and 10 bases at J; junction bases unmatched: 9. The whole variable domain, remainder taken from reference TRBV5-4 and TRBJ2-1, is ETGVTQSPTHLIKTRGQQVTLRCSSQSGHNTVSWYQQALGQGPQFIFQYYREEENGRGNFPPRFSGLQFPNYSSELNVNALELDDSALYLCASSLGSAGVGEQFFGPGTRLTVL.

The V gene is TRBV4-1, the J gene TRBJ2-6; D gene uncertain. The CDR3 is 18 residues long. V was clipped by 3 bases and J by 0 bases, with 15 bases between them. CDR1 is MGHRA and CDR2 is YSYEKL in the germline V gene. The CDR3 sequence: CASSQDEGQDSGANVLTF. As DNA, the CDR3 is TGCGCCAGCAGCCAGGACGAAGGCCAAGACTCTGGGGCCAACGTCCTGACTTTC.

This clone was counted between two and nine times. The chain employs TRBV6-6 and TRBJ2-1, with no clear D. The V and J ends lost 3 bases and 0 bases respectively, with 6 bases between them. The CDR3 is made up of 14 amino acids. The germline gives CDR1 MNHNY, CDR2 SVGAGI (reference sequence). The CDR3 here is CASSYKSSYNEQFF. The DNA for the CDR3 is TGTGCCAGCAGTTATAAGAGCTCCTACAATGAGCAGTTCTTC.

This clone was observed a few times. The CDR3 DNA sequence: TGCGCCAGCAGCTACACCAGCAAAAGCCTTCCCTACGAGCAGTACTTC. Translating gives CASSYTSKSLPYEQYF. The gene calls are TRBV5-1 and TRBJ2-7; unclear D gene. This CDR3 has 16 residues. CDR1 is SGHRS and CDR2 is YFSETQ in the germline V gene. Trimming removed 3 bases at V and 2 bases at J, with 18 bases between.

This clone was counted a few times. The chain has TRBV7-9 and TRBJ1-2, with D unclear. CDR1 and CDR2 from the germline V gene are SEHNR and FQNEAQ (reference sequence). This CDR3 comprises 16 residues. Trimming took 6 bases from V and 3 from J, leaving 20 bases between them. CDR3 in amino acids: CASSSTDASEHYGYTF. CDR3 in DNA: TGTGCCAGCAGTTCCACCGATGCCTCCGAACACTATGGCTACACCTTC.